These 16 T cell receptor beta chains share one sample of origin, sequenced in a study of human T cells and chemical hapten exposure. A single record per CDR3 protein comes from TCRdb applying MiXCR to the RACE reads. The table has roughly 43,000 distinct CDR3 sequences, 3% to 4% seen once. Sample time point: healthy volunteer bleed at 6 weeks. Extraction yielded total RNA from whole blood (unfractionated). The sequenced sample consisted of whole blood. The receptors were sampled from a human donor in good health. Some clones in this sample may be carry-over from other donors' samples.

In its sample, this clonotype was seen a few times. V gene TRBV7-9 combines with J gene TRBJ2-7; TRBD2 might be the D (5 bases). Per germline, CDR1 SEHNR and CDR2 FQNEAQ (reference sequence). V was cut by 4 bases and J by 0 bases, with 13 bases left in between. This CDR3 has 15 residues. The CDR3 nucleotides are TGTGCCAGCAGCTCCCCCCGAGGGAGCTCCTACGAGCAGTACTTC. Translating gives CASSSPRGSSYEQYF.

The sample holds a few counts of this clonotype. The CDR3 spells CASSVRVTPSTDTQYF. DNA for the CDR3: TGTGCCAGCAGCGTGAGGGTGACTCCTAGCACAGATACGCAGTATTTT. The genes are TRBV3-1 and TRBJ2-3, with D possibly TRBD2 on 5 matching bases. The CDR3 runs to 16 residues. Germline CDR1 LGHDT, CDR2 YNNKEL (reference sequence). V gave up 5 bases and J gave up 0 bases, with 15 bases separating them.

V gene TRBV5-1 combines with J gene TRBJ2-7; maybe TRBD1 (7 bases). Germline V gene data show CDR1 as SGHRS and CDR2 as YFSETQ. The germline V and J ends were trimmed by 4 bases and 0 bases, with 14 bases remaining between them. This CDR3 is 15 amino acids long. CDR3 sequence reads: CASSRGTESSYEQYF. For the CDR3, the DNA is TGCGCCAGCAGCCGGGGGACAGAAAGCTCCTACGAGCAGTACTTC.

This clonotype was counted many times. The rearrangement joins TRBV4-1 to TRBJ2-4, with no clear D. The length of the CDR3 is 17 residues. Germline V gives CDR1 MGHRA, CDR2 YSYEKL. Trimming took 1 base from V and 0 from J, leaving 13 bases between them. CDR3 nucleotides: TGCGCCAGCAGCCAAGGACATACCCAATTAGCCAAAAACATTCAGTACTTC. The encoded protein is CASSQGHTQLAKNIQYF.

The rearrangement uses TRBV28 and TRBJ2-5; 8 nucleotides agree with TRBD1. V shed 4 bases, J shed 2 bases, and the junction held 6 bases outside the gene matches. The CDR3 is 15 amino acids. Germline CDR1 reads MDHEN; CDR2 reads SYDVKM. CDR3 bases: TGTGCCAGCAGTTCGGCAGGGGGCTATCAAGAGACCCAGTACTTC. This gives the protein CASSSAGGYQETQYF.

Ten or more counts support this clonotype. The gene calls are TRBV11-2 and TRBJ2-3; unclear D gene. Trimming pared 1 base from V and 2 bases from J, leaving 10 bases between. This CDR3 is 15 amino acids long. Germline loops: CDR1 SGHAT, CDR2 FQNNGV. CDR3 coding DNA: TGTGCCAGCAGCTTAGTAGGGCCCAACACAGATACGCAGTATTTT. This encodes CASSLVGPNTDTQYF.

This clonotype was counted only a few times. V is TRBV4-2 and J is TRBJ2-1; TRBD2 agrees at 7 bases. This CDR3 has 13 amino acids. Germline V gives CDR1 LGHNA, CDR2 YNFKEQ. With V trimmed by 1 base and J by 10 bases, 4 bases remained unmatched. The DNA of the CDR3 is TGTGCCAGCAGCCAAGGGGGGAGGGCCGAGCAGTTCTTC. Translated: CASSQGGRAEQFF.

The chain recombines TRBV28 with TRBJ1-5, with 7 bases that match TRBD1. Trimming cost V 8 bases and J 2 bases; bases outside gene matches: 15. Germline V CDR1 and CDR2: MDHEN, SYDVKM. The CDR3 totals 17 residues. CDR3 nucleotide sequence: TGTGCCAGCTCTTCCTCCCTATACAGGGGCGGCAATCAGCCCCAGCATTTT. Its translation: CASSSSLYRGGNQPQHF.

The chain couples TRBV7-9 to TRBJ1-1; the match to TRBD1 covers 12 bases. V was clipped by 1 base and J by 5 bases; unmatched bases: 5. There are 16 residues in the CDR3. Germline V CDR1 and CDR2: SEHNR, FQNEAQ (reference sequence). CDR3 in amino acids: CASSLVGQGARTEAFF. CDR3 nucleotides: TGTGCCAGCAGCTTAGTGGGACAGGGGGCGAGAACTGAAGCTTTCTTT.

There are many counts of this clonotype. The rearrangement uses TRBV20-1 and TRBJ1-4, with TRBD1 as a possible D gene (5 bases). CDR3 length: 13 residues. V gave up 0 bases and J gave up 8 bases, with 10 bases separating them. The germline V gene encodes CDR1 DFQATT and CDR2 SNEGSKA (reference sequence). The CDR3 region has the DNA TGCAGTGCTAGAGATAGAGGGGAGGAAAAACTGTTTTTT. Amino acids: CSARDRGEEKLFF.

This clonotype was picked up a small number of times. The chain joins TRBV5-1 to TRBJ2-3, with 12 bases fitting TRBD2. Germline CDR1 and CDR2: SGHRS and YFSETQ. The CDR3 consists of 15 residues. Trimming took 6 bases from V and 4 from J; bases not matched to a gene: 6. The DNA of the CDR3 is TGCGCCAGCACCCGACTAGCGGGAGTACCAGATACGCAGTATTTT. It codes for CASTRLAGVPDTQYF. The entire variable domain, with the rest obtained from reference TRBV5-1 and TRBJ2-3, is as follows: KAGVTQTPRYLIKTRGQQVTLSCSPISGHRSVSWYQQTPGQGLQFLFEYFSETQRNKGNFPGRFSGRQFSNSRSEMNVSTLELGDSALYLCASTRLAGVPDTQYFGPGTRLTVL.

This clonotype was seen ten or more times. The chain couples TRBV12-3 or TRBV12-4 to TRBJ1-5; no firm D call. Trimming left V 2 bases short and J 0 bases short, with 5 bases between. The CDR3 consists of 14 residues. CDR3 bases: TGTGCCAGCAGTTTAAGAAATAGCAATCAGCCCCAGCATTTT. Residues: CASSLRNSNQPQHF.

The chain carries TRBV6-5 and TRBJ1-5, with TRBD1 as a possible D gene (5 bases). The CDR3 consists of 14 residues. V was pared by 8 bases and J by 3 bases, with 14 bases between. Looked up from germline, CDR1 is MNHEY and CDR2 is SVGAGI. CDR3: CASRPRGNNQPQHF. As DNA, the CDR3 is TGTGCCAGCCGGCCGCGGGGGAACAATCAGCCCCAGCATTTT.

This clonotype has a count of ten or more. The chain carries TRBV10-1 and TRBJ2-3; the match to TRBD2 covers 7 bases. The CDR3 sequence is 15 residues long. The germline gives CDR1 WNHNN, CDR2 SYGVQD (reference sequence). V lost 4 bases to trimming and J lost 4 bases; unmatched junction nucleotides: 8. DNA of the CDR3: TGCGCCAGCAGTGTGCGCGGGAGAGGTCCAGATACGCAGTATTTT. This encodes CASSVRGRGPDTQYF.

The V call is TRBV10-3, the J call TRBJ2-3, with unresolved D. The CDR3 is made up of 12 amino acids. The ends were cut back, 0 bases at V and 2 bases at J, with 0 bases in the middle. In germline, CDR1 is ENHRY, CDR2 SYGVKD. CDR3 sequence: CAISESTDTQYF. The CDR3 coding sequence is TGTGCCATCAGTGAGTCCACAGATACGCAGTATTTT.

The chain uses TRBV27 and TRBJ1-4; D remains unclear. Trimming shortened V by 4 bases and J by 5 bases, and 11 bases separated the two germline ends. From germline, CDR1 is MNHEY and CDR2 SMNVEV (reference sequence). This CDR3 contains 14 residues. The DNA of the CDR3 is TGTGCCAGCAGTTCCGGACTGTTGAATGAAAAACTGTTTTTT. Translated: CASSSGLLNEKLFF.